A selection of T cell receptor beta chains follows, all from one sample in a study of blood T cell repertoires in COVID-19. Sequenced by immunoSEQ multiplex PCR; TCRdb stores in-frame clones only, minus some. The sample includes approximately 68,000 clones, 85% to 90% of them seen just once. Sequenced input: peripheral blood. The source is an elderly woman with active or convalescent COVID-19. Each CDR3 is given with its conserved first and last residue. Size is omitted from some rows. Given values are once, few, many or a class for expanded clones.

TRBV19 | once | CASNLQGSGNTIYF
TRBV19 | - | CASSIEGGRNIQYF
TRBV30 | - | CAWSRGRTEAFF
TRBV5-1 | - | CASSLTQGRDTIYF
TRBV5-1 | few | CASSLDRYEQYF
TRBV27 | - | CASSTSGYEQYF
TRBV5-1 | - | CASSPTGYEQYF
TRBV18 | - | CASSQEGVETQYF
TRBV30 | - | CAWKTLAVTQYF
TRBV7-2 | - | CASSPFVSGEYEQYF
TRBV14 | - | CASSQQTGAGYTF
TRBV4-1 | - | CASSVPTGTREAFF
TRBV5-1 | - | CASSDTSGSYEQYF
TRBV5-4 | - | CASSLAGAGGETQYF
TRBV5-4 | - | CASSFTPDQPQHF
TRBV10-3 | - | CAISDQGRENTEAFF
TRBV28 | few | CASHSAGAADVSQHF
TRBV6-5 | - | CASTAPGGLHEQYF
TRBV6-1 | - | CASSELAGNYGYTF
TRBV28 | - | CASRASNEQYF
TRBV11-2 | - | CASSSWDRFTDTQYF
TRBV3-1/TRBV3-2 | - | CASSPAGGNEQFF
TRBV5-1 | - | CASSPGTATVGEQYF
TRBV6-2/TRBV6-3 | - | CASSLRGWGNQPQHF
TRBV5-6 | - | CASSLRTASGGVNEQFF
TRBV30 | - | CAWTPLILQVSEAFF
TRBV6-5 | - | CASSPPTGGLYEQYF
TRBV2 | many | CASSRERHGYTF
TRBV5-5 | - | CASSLSDRAPYNEQFF
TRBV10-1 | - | CASSTGVGQPQHF
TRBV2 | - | CASSRISPGLREKLFF
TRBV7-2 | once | CASSRVLQYF
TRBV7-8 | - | CASSRQGMNAFF
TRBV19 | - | CASGQGPYNEQFF
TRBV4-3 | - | CASSQSRTGAKNIQYF
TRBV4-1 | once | CASSPTQERLYGYTF
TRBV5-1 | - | CASRLGLSTSTDTQYF
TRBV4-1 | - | CASSQVLAGGLGETQYF
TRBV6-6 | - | CASSYTEPGTNGYTF
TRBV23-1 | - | CASSPHPGQKAYF
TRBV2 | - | CASVAGALSTDTQYF
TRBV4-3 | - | CASSQESLGGQPQHF
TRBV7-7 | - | CASSPKTGAGQFF
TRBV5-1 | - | CASSLGGTDRPYEQYF
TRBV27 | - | CASSSGLPYNEQFF
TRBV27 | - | CASTGGGKQYF
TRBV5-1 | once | CASSFRDTDTQYF
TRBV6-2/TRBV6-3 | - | CASSSLANTGELFF
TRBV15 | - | CATSNGGAIDEQFF
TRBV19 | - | CASSMGGGERGYTF
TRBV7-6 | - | CASSLEVTGMAGELFF
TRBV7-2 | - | CASSLGHRAYEQYF
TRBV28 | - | CASSTGRREKETQYF
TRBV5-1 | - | CASSVTGDAGYTF
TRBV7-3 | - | CASSSSPTSHEQFF